The clone carrying this T cell receptor beta chain occurred many times. Germline V gives CDR1 LGHNA, CDR2 YSLEER. Trimming at V came to 0 bases and at J to 4 bases, leaving 11 bases not matched to a gene. The CDR3 has 17 amino acids. The sample is drawn from a study of response to subunit inactivated influenza vaccine. Each CDR3 protein is one row after TCRdb ran MiXCR on the RT-PCR reads. The sample yields 500,000 to 550,000 distinct CDR3 sequences, roughly 8.2% seen once. The V gene is TRBV4-3, the J gene TRBJ1-2; 7 bases map to TRBD1. Sequenced material: PBMCs from blood, taken around 2 years after vaccination. The TCR originated in a man between 50 and 69 years old who received an inactivated influenza vaccine. CDR3 coding DNA: TGCGCCAGCAGCCAAGACCCTGACAGGGTTGGGGGCTATGGCTACACCTTC. It codes for CASSQDPDRVGGYGYTF.